This passage covers 29 T cell receptor beta chains from one sample sequenced in a study of identical twins. TCRdb used MiXCR to reprocess the 5' RACE reads, holding one entry per CDR3 protein. The top ten clones hold around 7.1% of a sample with about 290,000 distinct CDR3 sequences, nearly 9.5% of them seen once. This same sample was also part of a study on yellow fever vaccine responses in identical twins.

The sequencing sample was made of CD8+ T cells sorted from blood. These receptors were taken from a woman between 18 and 29 years old in good health.

This clonotype came up a few times. The J gene is TRBJ2-1, the V gene TRBV29-1, with 13 bases aligning to TRBD2. Germline-derived CDR1 and CDR2 are SQVTM and ANQGSEA. This CDR3 is 14 amino acids long. Trimming at V came to 5 bases and at J to 8 bases, leaving 6 bases not matched to a gene. CDR3 sequence (DNA): TGCAGCGTTAAGGGACTAGCGGGAATGGATGAGCAGTTCTTC. Protein: CSVKGLAGMDEQFF.

This clonotype was detected ten times or more. The genes are TRBV5-1 and TRBJ2-1; TRBD2 matches 11 bases. The CDR3 sequence is 14 residues long. V shed 4 bases and J 5 bases; nucleotides not matched to a gene: 2. Germline CDR1 SGHRS, CDR2 YFSETQ. Here the CDR3 DNA reads TGCGCCAGCAGCGGGGGACTAGCGGACAATGAGCAGTTCTTC. As protein: CASSGGLADNEQFF. The whole variable domain, remainder taken from reference TRBV5-1 and TRBJ2-1, is KAGVTQTPRYLIKTRGQQVTLSCSPISGHRSVSWYQQTPGQGLQFLFEYFSETQRNKGNFPGRFSGRQFSNSRSEMNVSTLELGDSALYLCASSGGLADNEQFFGPGTRLTVL.

V is TRBV13 and J is TRBJ2-1, with D unclear. The V end lost 0 bases, the J end lost 7 bases, and 13 bases lay between the germline ends. CDR1 and CDR2 (germline): PRHDT, FYEKMQ (reference sequence). This CDR3 region has 15 residues. The CDR3 DNA reads as TGTGCCAGCAGCTTAGGCCACGGGTTTTGGAATGAGCAGTTCTTC. Residues: CASSLGHGFWNEQFF.

This clonotype was seen at least ten times. The CDR3 spells CAIRPSDRADGELFF. The DNA of the CDR3 is TGTGCCATCAGACCCTCGGACAGGGCGGACGGGGAGCTGTTTTTT. This chain uses TRBV10-3 with TRBJ2-2; 8 nucleotides align to TRBD1. Looked up from germline, CDR1 is ENHRY and CDR2 is SYGVKD. CDR3 length: 15 residues. The V gene end was trimmed by 6 bases and the J gene end by 7 bases; junction bases not matched to a gene: 10.

This clonotype has ten or more counts. The chain links TRBV29-1 to TRBJ2-1; D unresolved. From germline, CDR1 is SQVTM and CDR2 ANQGSEA. V lost 1 base and J 0 bases, leaving 25 bases between the germline ends. This CDR3 is 20 amino acids long. The CDR3 sequence is CSVEGWVGIDKVFSYNEQFF. DNA for the CDR3: TGCAGCGTTGAAGGTTGGGTGGGGATCGATAAGGTCTTCTCCTACAATGAGCAGTTCTTC.

This clonotype was counted only a few times. This chain uses TRBV20-1 with TRBJ2-1; possibly TRBD2 for D (6 bases). Trimming shortened V by 6 bases and J by 4 bases, and 22 bases separated the two germline ends. Per germline, CDR1 DFQATT and CDR2 SNEGSKA (reference sequence). The CDR3 spans 16 residues. CDR3 loop: CSAPDGNSGEYNEQFF. The CDR3 nucleotides are TGCAGTGCCCCCGATGGGAATAGCGGAGAATACAATGAGCAGTTCTTC.

In its sample, this clonotype was seen a few times. This chain uses TRBV13 with TRBJ2-5, with 8 bases identical to TRBD1. Trimming cost V 5 bases and J 4 bases; bases outside gene matches: 27. From germline, CDR1 is PRHDT and CDR2 FYEKMQ (reference sequence). This CDR3 region has 21 residues. As DNA, the CDR3 is TGTGCCAGCAGCGGAACCGGCCGTCAGGGGGCTTGGGTGGAATCGGGAGAGACCCAGTACTTC. This translates into CASSGTGRQGAWVESGETQYF.

This clonotype was observed a few times. J is TRBJ2-2 and V is TRBV29-1; D is perhaps TRBD1 (6 bases). V was pared by 5 bases and J by 1 base, with 8 bases between. This CDR3 contains 13 residues. Per the germline V gene, CDR1 is SQVTM and CDR2 is ANQGSEA. CDR3 sequence (DNA): TGCAGCGTTTCGGGACAGAACACCGGGGAGCTGTTTTTT. The encoded protein is CSVSGQNTGELFF.

This clonotype has at least ten counts. The chain employs TRBV28 and TRBJ2-1, with 11 bases identical to TRBD2. CDR3 length: 17 residues. Germline CDR1 and CDR2: MDHEN and SYDVKM. J lost 6 bases, V lost 6 bases, and 13 bases had no gene match. The CDR3 reads CASRPRRLAGYFNEQFF. CDR3 bases: TGTGCCAGCAGACCCCGCCGACTAGCGGGATATTTCAATGAGCAGTTCTTC.

This clonotype was observed a handful of times. The V and J genes are TRBV27 and TRBJ2-1; TRBD2 aligns across 9 bases. Trimming removed 7 bases from V and 7 bases from J; junction bases left unmatched: 11. CDR1 is MNHEY and CDR2 is SMNVEV in the germline V gene (reference sequence). There are 15 residues in the CDR3. The CDR3 protein is CASKGAGGPWNEQFF. CDR3 nucleotide sequence: TGTGCCAGCAAGGGGGCGGGGGGGCCGTGGAATGAGCAGTTCTTC.

Only a few counts were recorded for this clonotype. The rearrangement joins TRBV6-5 to TRBJ2-5; no definite D call. The V end lost 7 bases, the J end lost 4 bases, and 10 bases lay between the germline ends. Per the germline V gene, CDR1 is MNHEY and CDR2 is SVGAGI. The CDR3 length is 12 residues. CDR3 nucleotide sequence: TGTGCCAGCACTCTAGACGGAGAGACCCAGTACTTC. Its protein product is CASTLDGETQYF.

This clonotype came up a few times. The chain is built from TRBV12-3 or TRBV12-4 and TRBJ1-1, with 7 nucleotides matching TRBD1. Trimming took 5 bases from V and 9 from J; bases not matched to a gene: 6. This CDR3 region has 12 residues. The DNA of the CDR3 is TGTGCCAGCAGTCCCACAGGGGTGCAAGCTTTCTTT. This encodes CASSPTGVQAFF.

This clonotype was detected many times. This chain links TRBV15 with TRBJ2-2, with D maybe TRBD2 (7 bases). V was shortened by 1 base and J by 7 bases, with 16 bases between the two germline ends. Per the germline V gene, CDR1 is LNHNV and CDR2 is YYDKDF (reference sequence). The CDR3 runs 16 residues. This CDR3 is CATSRGGGGSNGELFF. CDR3 nucleotides: TGTGCCACCAGCAGAGGCGGGGGCGGCTCAAACGGGGAGCTGTTTTTT.

This sequence joins TRBV6-1 and TRBJ2-1; TRBD2 matches 13 bases. The CDR3 is made up of 19 amino acids. The germline V gene encodes CDR1 MNHNS and CDR2 SASEGT. The trim removed 6 bases at V and 4 bases at J, leaving 15 bases unmatched. The CDR3 bases are TGTGCCAGCAGAGAGACTAGCGGGGGGCTAACACTGGTGTACAATGAGCAGTTCTTC. It encodes CASRETSGGLTLVYNEQFF.

This clonotype appeared many times. The CDR3 sequence is CASTDSDGLTYNEQFF. CDR3 coding DNA: TGTGCCAGCACCGACTCCGACGGTTTAACCTACAATGAGCAGTTCTTC. The genes are TRBV6-1 and TRBJ2-1, with D unresolved. The CDR3 extends over 16 amino acids. The germline V gene has CDR1 MNHNS and CDR2 SASEGT. V lost 7 bases and J lost 2, with 18 bases in between.

This clonotype appeared many times. V and J are TRBV7-9 and TRBJ2-2; TRBD2 might be the D (6 bases). CDR3 size: 13 residues. Germline V lookup: CDR1 SEHNR, CDR2 FQNEAQ (reference sequence). V was trimmed by 5 bases and J by 3 bases, leaving 7 bases between them. CDR3 in amino acids: CASSPGDTGELFF. In nucleotides, the CDR3 is TGTGCCAGCAGCCCGGGGGACACCGGGGAGCTGTTTTTT. The whole variable domain, filled in from reference TRBV7-9 and TRBJ2-2, reads DTGVSQNPRHKITKRGQNVTFRCDPISEHNRLYWYRQTLGQGPEFLTYFQNEAQLEKSRLLSDRFSAERPKGSFSTLEIQRTEQGDSAMYLCASSPGDTGELFFGEGSRLTVL.

This clonotype was recorded at least ten times. The junction differs from germline at one of its ends, possibly a read error. The CDR3 region has the DNA TGCAGCGGGCAGGGACTAGCCTTAGCGGGGTCCTTCAATGAGCAGTTCTTC. It yields the protein CSGQGLALAGSFNEQFF. The chain employs TRBV29-1 and TRBJ2-1, with 9 nucleotides matching TRBD2. Germline V gene data show CDR1 as SQVTM and CDR2 as ANQGSEA. The CDR3 is made up of 17 amino acids.

This clonotype was found many times. This chain uses TRBV7-9 with TRBJ2-1; D gene unclear. The CDR3 is made up of 15 amino acids. Trimming took off 0 bases at V and 7 bases at J, with 13 bases between the two ends. Germline CDR1 reads SEHNR; CDR2 reads FQNEAQ (reference sequence). CDR3 loop: CASSLALGQVNEQFF. The CDR3 DNA sequence: TGTGCCAGCAGCTTAGCGCTGGGTCAGGTGAATGAGCAGTTCTTC.

This clonotype has only a few counts. The chain uses TRBV5-1 and TRBJ1-6; 9 bases are a match to TRBD1. The CDR3 contains 15 residues. In germline, CDR1 is SGHRS, CDR2 YFSETQ. Losses at the gene ends were 4 bases for V and 6 bases for J; bases not matched to a gene: 5. CDR3 in amino acids: CASSSKQGANSPLHF. Written as DNA, the CDR3 is TGCGCCAGCAGCAGCAAACAGGGGGCTAATTCACCCCTCCACTTT.

This clonotype was recorded many times. V gene TRBV2 combines with J gene TRBJ1-1, with D possibly being TRBD1 (5 bases). This CDR3 has 14 amino acids. Trimming cost V 4 bases and J 4 bases, with 13 bases left between them. The germline V gene has CDR1 SNHLY and CDR2 FYNNEI. The CDR3 nucleotides are TGTGCCAGCAGTGTCTGGCCGCAGGGCACTGAAGCTTTCTTT. Translation gives CASSVWPQGTEAFF. Full variable domain (remainder filled in from reference TRBV2 and TRBJ1-1): EPEVTQTPSHQVTQMGQEVILRCVPISNHLYFYWYRQILGQKVEFLVSFYNNEISEKSEIFDDQFSVERPDGSNFTLKIRSTKLEDSAMYFCASSVWPQGTEAFFGQGTRLTVV.

This clonotype has at least ten counts. The chain recombines TRBV12-3 or TRBV12-4 with TRBJ1-1; TRBD1 aligns across 7 bases. The CDR3 is made up of 15 amino acids. Germline trimming cut 2 bases from V and 4 bases from J; bases unmatched to any gene: 7. DNA of the CDR3: TGTGCCAGCAGTTTACCCGAGGGGGCTAGCACTGAAGCTTTCTTT. The encoded protein is CASSLPEGASTEAFF.

This clonotype was counted many times. The chain is built from TRBV11-2 and TRBJ2-7, with TRBD2 identical over 8 bases. Germline CDR1 and CDR2: SGHAT and FQNNGV. The CDR3 is made up of 18 amino acids. The V and J ends lost 2 bases and 7 bases, in that order; junction bases with no gene match: 19. CDR3 in amino acids: CASSLIGLAGGPEGEQYF. For the CDR3, the DNA is TGTGCCAGCAGCTTAATAGGTTTGGCGGGAGGCCCTGAGGGGGAGCAGTACTTC.

This clonotype was counted a few times. V usage is TRBV4-1 and J usage is TRBJ1-2; D may be TRBD1 (6 bases). CDR3 size: 16 residues. The V end was cut by 0 bases, the J end by 4 bases, with 15 bases between. The germline CDR1 and CDR2 sequences are MGHRA and YSYEKL. The CDR3 is CASSQESRGGSYGYTF. The DNA for the CDR3 is TGCGCCAGCAGCCAAGAGTCTAGGGGGGGTTCCTATGGCTACACCTTC.

This clonotype was seen a handful of times. This rearrangement joins TRBV5-5 to TRBJ2-7; the D gene is possibly TRBD2 (5 bases). Between the trimmed V and J ends, which lost 1 base and 1 base, there was a span of 6 bases. This CDR3 has 13 amino acids. CDR1 is SGHKS and CDR2 is YYEKEE in the germline V gene (reference sequence). The CDR3 here is CASSLTRSYEQYF. DNA of the CDR3: TGTGCCAGCAGCTTGACTAGATCCTACGAGCAGTACTTC.

This clonotype was observed many times. The rearrangement uses TRBV25-1 and TRBJ1-1, with 10 bases that match TRBD1. CDR3 length equals 15 residues. Germline CDR1 and CDR2: MGHDK and SYGVNS. Germline trimming cut 1 base from V and 12 bases from J; bases unmatched to any gene: 11. DNA of the CDR3: TGTGCCAGCAGTGAATTTGTGACAGGGGGCTGGACGTCTTTCTTT. It specifies CASSEFVTGGWTSFF.

The V and J genes are TRBV7-2 and TRBJ2-3; possibly TRBD2 for D (7 bases). Trimming shortened V by 2 bases and J by 4 bases, and 16 bases separated the two germline ends. The germline V gene encodes CDR1 SGHTA and CDR2 FQGNSA. The CDR3 sequence is 16 residues long. CDR3 loop: CASSLTRRGASDTQYF. The CDR3 DNA is TGTGCCAGCAGCTTAACGCGTCGGGGGGCCTCAGATACGCAGTATTTT.

This clonotype was detected a few times. V is TRBV29-1 and J is TRBJ2-1; 12 positions agree with TRBD2. Looked up from germline, CDR1 is SQVTM and CDR2 is ANQGSEA. V was clipped by 7 bases and J by 1 base; unmatched bases: 5. The CDR3 length is 15 residues. The CDR3 DNA follows: TGCAGCGCAGAGACTAGCGGGAGATCCTACAATGAGCAGTTCTTC. The encoded protein is CSAETSGRSYNEQFF.

This clonotype was counted ten times or more. This chain uses TRBV29-1 with TRBJ2-7; TRBD1 matches 10 bases. CDR3 length: 14 amino acids. V shed 0 bases, J shed 3 bases, and the junction held 2 bases outside the gene matches. CDR1 and CDR2 from the germline V gene are SQVTM and ANQGSEA. This CDR3 is CSVEDRDRGYEQYF. The DNA for the CDR3 is TGCAGCGTTGAAGATCGGGACAGGGGCTACGAGCAGTACTTC.

This clonotype was detected only a few times. J is TRBJ2-5 and V is TRBV21-1; TRBD1 is the table's D call, not checked against the DNA. TRBV21-1 is classified as a pseudogene. The CDR3 is made up of 16 amino acids. This chain's CDR3 is CASSKGLGRGQETQYF. The CDR3 DNA follows: TGTGCCAGCAGCAAAGGTCTGGGACGGGGCCAAGAGACCCAGTACTTC.